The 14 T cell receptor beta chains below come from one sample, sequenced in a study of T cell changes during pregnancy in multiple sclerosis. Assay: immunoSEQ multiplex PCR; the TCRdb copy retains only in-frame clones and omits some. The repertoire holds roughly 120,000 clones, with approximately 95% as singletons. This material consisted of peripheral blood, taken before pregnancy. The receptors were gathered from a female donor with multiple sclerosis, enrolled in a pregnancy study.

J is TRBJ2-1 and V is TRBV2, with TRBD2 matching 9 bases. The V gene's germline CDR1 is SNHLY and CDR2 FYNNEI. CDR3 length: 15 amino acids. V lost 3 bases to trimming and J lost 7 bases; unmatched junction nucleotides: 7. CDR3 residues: CASSEEASGMNEQFF. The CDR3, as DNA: TGTGCCAGCAGTGAGGAGGCTAGCGGGATGAATGAGCAGTTCTTC. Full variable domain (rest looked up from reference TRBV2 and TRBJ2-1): EPEVTQTPSHQVTQMGQEVILRCVPISNHLYFYWYRQILGQKVEFLVSFYNNEISEKSEIFDDQFSVERPDGSNFTLKIRSTKLEDSAMYFCASSEEASGMNEQFFGPGTRLTVL.

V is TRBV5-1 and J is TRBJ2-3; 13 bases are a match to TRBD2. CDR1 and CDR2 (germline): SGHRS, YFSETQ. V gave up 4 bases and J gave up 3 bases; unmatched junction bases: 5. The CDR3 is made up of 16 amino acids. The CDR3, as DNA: TGCGCCAGCAGCACCTGGACTAGCGGGGGAACAGATACGCAGTATTTT. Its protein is CASSTWTSGGTDTQYF.

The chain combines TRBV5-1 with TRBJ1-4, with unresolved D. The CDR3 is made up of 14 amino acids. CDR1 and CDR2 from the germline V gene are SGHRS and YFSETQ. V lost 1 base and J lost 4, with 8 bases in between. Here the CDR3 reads CASSLRRGNEKLFF. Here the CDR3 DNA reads TGCGCCAGCAGCTTGCGGCGGGGTAATGAAAAACTGTTTTTT.

The CDR3 DNA reads TGTGCCAGCTCAGACAGGGGACACACTGAAGCTTTCTTT. This sequence encodes CASSDRGHTEAFF. The chain uses TRBV18 and TRBJ1-1; 8 bases agree with TRBD1. The CDR3 runs to 13 residues. CDR1 and CDR2 from the germline V gene are KGHSH and LQKENI. V was pared by 5 bases and J by 3 bases, with 2 bases of the junction left unmatched.

This chain's CDR3 is CASSPRHGKGQETQYF. CDR3 coding DNA: TGTGCCAGCTCACCCAGGCACGGTAAAGGCCAAGAGACCCAGTACTTC. V gene TRBV18 combines with J gene TRBJ2-5, with D unresolved. The germline gives CDR1 KGHSH, CDR2 LQKENI. V lost 3 bases to trimming and J lost 1 base, with 15 bases between them. The CDR3 is 16 residues long.

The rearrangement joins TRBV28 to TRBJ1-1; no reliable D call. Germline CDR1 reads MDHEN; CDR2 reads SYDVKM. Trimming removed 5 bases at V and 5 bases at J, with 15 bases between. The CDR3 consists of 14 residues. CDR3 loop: CASSHSQRRTEAFF. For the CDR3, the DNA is TGTGCCAGCAGTCATTCCCAAAGGAGAACTGAAGCTTTCTTT.

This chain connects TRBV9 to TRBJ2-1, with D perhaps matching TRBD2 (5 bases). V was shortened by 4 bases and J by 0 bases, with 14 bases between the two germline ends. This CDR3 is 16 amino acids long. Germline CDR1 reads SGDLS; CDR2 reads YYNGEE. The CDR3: CASSPVEESSYNEQFF. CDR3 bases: TGTGCCAGCAGCCCCGTGGAGGAGAGCTCCTACAATGAGCAGTTCTTC.

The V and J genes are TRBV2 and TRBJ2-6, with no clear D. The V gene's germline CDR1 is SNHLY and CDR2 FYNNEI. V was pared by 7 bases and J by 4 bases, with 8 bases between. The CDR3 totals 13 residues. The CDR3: CASTESGANVLTF. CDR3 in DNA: TGTGCCAGCACGGAGTCCGGGGCCAACGTCCTGACTTTC.

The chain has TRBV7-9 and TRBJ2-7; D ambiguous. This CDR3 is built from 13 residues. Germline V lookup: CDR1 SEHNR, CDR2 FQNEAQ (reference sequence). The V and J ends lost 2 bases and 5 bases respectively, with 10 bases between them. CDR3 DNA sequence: TGTGCCAGCAGCTTAAGCGAGACCAACGAGCAGTACTTC. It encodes CASSLSETNEQYF.

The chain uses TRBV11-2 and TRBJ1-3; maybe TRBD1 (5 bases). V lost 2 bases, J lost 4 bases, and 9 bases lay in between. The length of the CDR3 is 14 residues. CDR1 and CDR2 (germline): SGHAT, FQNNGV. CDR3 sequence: CASSLSRVGNTIYF. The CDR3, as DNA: TGTGCCAGCAGCTTATCCAGGGTGGGAAACACCATATATTTT.

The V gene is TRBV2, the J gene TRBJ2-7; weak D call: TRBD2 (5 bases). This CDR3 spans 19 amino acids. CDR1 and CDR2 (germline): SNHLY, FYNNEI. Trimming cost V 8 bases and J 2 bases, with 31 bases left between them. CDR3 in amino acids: CASLTRRTASTLPTYEQYF. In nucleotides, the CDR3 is TGTGCCAGCCTGACAAGGAGGACTGCTTCTACATTGCCTACCTACGAGCAGTACTTC.

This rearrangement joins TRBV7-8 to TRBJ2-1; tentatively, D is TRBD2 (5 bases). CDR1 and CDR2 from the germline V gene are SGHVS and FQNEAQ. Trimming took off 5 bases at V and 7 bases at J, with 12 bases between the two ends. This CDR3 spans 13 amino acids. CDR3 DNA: TGTGCCAGCAGCCTCCGGACTGGGAATGAGCAGTTCTTC. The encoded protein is CASSLRTGNEQFF.

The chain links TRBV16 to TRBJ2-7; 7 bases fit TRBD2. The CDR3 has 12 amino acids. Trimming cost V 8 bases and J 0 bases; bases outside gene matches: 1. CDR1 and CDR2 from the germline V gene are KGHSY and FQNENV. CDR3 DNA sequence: TGTGCCAGCGGGACTAACTCCTACGAGCAGTACTTC. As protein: CASGTNSYEQYF.

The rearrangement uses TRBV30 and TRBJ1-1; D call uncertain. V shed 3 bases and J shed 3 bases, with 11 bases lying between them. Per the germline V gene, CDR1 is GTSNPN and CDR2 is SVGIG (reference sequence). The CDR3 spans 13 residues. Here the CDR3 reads CAWRVTFDTEAFF. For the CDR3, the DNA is TGTGCCTGGAGGGTGACTTTTGACACTGAAGCTTTCTTT.